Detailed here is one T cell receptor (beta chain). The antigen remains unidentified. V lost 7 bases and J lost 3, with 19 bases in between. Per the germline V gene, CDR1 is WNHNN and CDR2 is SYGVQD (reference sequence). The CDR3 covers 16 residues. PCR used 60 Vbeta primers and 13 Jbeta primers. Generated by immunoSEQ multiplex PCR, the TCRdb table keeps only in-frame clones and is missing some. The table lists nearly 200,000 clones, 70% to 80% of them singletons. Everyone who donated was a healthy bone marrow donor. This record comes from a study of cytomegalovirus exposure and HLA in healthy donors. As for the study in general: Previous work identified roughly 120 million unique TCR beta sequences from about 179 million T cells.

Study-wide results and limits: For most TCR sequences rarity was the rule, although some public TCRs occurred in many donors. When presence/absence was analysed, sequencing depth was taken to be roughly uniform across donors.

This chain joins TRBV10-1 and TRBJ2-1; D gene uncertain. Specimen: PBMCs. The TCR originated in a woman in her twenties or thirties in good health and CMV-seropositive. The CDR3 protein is CASNGVLGKDYNEQFF. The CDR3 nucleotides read TGCGCCAGCAACGGAGTCTTAGGAAAGGACTACAATGAGCAGTTCTTC.